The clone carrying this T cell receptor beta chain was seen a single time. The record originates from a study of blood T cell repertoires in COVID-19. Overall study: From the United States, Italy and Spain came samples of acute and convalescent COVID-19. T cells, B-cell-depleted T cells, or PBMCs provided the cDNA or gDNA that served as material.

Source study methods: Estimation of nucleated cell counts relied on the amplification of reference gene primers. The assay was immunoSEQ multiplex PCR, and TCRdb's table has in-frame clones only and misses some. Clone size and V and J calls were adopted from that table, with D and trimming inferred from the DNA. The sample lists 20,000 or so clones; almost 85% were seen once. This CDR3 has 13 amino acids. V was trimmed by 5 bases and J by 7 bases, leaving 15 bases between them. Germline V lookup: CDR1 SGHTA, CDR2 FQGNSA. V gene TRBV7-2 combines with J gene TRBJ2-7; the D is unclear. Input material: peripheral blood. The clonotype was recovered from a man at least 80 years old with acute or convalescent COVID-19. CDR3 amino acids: CASSPFNTVEQYF. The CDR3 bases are TGTGCCAGCAGCCCGTTCAATACAGTAGAGCAGTACTTC.